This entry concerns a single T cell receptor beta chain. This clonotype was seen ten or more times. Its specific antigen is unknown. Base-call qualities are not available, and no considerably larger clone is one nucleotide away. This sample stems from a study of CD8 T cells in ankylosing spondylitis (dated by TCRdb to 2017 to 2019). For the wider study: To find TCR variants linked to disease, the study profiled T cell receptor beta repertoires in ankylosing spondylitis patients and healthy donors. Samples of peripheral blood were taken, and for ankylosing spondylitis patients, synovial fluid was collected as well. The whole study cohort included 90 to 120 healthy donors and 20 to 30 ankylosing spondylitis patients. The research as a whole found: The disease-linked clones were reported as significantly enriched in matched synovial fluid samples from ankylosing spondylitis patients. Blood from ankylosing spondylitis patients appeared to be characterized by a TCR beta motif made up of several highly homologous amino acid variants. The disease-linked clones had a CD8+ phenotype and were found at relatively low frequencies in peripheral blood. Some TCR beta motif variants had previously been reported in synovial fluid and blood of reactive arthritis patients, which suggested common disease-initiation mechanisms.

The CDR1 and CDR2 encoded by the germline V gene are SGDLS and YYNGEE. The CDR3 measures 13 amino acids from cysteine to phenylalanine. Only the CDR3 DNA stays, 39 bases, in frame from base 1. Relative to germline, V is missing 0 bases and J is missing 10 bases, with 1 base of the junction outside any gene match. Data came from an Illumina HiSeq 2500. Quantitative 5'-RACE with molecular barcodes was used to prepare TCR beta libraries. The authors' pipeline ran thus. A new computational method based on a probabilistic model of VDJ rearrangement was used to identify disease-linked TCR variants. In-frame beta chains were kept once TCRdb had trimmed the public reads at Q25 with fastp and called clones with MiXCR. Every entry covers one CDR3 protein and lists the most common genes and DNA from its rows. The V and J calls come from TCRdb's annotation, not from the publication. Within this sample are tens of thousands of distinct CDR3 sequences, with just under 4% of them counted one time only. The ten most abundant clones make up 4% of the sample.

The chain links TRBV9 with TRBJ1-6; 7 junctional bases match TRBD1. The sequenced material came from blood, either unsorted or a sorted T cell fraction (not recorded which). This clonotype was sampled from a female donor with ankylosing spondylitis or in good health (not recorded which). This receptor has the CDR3 CASSVEQGSPLHF. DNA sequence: TGTGCCAGCAGCGTAGAACAGGGGTCACCCCTCCACTTT.